This record concerns one TCR beta chain sequence. Its cognate antigen is unknown. TCRdb keeps only in-frame clones here, not all; method: immunoSEQ multiplex PCR. In the table there are around 15,000 clones, 70% to 85% of which are singletons. The data stem from a study of CD4 T cells in relation to SARS-CoV-2 and coronaviruses. Study summary: Crossreactive spike epitopes shared across donors were mapped to their HLA restriction.

CD4+ T cells from unexposed donors were obtained before the COVID-19 pandemic (2011-2018). CD4+ T cells were isolated from the cells after 10 days of culture. Cells permitting, SARS-CoV-2 S/N and four cold-coronavirus spikes were tested on unexposed-donor CD4+ T cells. This CDR3 has 15 residues. With V trimmed by 5 bases and J by 0 bases, 2 bases remained unmatched. CDR1 and CDR2 (germline): PRHDT, FYEKMQ (reference sequence). Study-wide points: Each donor contributed either pre-pandemic or post-infection samples, not both. Crossreactive clones expanded significantly less to SARS-CoV-2 than monoreactive clones.

The sequencing input was CD4+ T cells from PBMCs, cultured in vitro. This TCR was recovered from a human donor in good health. The J gene is TRBJ2-1, the V gene TRBV13, with 9 bases matching TRBD2. The DNA of the CDR3 is TGTGCCAGCAGCCTTAGCGGGAGCTCCTACAATGAGCAGTTCTTC. Translating gives CASSLSGSSYNEQFF.